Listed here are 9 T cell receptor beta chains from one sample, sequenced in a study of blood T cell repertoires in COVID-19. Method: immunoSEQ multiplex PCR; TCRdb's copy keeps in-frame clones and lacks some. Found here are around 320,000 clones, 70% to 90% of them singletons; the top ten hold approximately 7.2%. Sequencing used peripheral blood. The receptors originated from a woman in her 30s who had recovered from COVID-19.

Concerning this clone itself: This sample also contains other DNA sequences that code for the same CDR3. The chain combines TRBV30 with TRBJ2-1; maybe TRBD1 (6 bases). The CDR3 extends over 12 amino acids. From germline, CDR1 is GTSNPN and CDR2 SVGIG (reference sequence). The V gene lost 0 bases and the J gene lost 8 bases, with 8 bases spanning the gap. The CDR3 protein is CAWSVPGDEQFF. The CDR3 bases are TGTGCCTGGAGTGTCCCAGGGGATGAGCAGTTCTTC.

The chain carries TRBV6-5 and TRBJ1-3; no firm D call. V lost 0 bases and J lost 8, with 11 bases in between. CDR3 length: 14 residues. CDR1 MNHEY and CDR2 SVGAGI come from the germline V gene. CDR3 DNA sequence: TGTGCCAGCAGTTACTCGCGGGAGCTCTACACCATATATTTT. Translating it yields CASSYSRELYTIYF.

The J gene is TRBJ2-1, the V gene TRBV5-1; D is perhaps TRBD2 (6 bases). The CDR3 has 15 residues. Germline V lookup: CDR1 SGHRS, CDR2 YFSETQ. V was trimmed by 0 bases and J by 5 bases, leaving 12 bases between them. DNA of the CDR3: TGCGCCAGCAGCTTGGAGGCGGGACCCCACAATGAGCAGTTCTTC. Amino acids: CASSLEAGPHNEQFF.

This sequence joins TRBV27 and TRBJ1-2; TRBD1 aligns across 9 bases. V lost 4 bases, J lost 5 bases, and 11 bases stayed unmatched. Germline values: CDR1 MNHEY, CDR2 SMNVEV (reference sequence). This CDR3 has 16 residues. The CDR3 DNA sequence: TGTGCCAGCAGTTCTGTCCCGGGACAGGGAACTTATGGCTACACCTTC. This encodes CASSSVPGQGTYGYTF.

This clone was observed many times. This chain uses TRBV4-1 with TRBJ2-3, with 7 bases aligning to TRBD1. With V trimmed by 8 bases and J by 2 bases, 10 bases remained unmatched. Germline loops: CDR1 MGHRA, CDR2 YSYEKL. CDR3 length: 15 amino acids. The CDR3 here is CASRPWDSITDTQYF. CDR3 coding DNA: TGCGCCAGCCGCCCGTGGGACAGCATCACAGATACGCAGTATTTT.

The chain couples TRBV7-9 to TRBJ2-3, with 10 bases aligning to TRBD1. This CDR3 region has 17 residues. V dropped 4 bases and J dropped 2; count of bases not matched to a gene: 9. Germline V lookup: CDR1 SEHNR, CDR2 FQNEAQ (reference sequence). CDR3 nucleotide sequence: TGTGCCAGCAGCTCAGCGGTGGGGACAGGGGTCACAGATACGCAGTATTTT. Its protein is CASSSAVGTGVTDTQYF.

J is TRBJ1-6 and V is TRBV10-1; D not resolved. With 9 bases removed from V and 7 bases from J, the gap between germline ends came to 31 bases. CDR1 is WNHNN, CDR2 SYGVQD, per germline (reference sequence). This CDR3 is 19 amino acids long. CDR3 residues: CARWGGQRSSRAENSPLHF. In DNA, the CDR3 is TGCGCCAGATGGGGAGGGCAGCGTTCTTCCAGAGCAGAAAATTCACCCCTCCACTTT.

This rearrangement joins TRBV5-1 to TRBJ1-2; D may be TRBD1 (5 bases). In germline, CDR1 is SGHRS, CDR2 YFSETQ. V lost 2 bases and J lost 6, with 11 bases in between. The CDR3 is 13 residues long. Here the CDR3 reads CASSFAGLDGYTF. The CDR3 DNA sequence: TGCGCCAGCAGCTTCGCAGGGTTGGATGGCTACACCTTC.

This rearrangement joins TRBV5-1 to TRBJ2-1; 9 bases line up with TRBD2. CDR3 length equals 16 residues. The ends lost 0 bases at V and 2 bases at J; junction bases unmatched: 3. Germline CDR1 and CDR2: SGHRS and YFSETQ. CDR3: CASSLVASGAYNEQFF. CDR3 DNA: TGCGCCAGCAGCTTGGTGGCTAGCGGGGCCTACAATGAGCAGTTCTTC.